Given below is one T cell receptor (beta chain) in context. CDR1 SGHTA and CDR2 FQGNSA come from the germline V gene. The CDR3 contains 14 residues. V was clipped by 4 bases and J by 0 bases, with 10 bases between them. Each of the donors was a healthy bone marrow donor. The sample originates from a study of cytomegalovirus exposure and HLA in healthy donors. Study details: Findings of an earlier analysis included around 120 million unique TCR beta sequences from 180 million or so T cells.

It was with 60 Vbeta and 13 Jbeta primers that the PCR ran. Produced via immunoSEQ multiplex PCR; TCRdb's table is partial and in-frame only. The sample includes some 99,000 clones, 76% seen only once; the top ten take 1.5% to 2%. This sequence was found in a man aged 35-49 years in good health and CMV-seronegative. The chain is built from TRBV7-2 and TRBJ2-7; D might be TRBD2 (5 bases). The sequenced sample was PBMCs. The CDR3 DNA sequence: TGTGCCAGCAGCTCCAACCGGGACTCCTACGAGCAGTACTTC. Its protein product is CASSSNRDSYEQYF.